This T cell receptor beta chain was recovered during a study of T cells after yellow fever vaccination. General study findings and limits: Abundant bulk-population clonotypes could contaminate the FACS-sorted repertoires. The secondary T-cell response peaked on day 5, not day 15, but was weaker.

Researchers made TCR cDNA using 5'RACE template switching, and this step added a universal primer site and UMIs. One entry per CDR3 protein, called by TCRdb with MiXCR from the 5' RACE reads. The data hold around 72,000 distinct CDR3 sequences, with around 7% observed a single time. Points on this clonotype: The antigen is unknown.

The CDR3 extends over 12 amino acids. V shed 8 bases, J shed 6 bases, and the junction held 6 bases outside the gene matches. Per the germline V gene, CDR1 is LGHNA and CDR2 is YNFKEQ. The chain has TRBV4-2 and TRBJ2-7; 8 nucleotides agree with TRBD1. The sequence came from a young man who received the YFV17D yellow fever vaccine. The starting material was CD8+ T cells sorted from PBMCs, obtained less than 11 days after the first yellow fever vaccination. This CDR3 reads CASADRGSEQYF. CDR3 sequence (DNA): TGTGCCAGCGCAGACAGGGGATCCGAGCAGTACTTC.